One sample yielded the 20 T cell receptor beta chains listed below, sequenced in a study of molecular identifiers for immune sequencing clone quantification. TCRdb ran MiXCR on the PCR reads and lists one entry per CDR3 protein. The sample has about 510,000 distinct CDR3 sequences; approximately 25% are singletons. The sequencing input was naive CD8+ T cells from blood, with Jurkat cell RNA spiked in. Subset denoted: FACS-sorted CD8+CD4-CCR7+CD45RA+ naive T cells. Receptors were obtained from a human donor in good health. Some libraries in this study had Jurkat cell RNA spiked in.

This rearrangement joins TRBV13 to TRBJ2-7; either TRBD1 or TRBD2 may fit D (5 bases each). Germline values: CDR1 PRHDT, CDR2 FYEKMQ (reference sequence). The CDR3 is made up of 16 amino acids. The V gene lost 5 bases and the J gene lost 0 bases, with 17 bases spanning the gap. As DNA, the CDR3 is TGTGCCAGCAGCCCGCAAGGGGAGCGCTACTCCTACGAGCAGTACTTC. As protein: CASSPQGERYSYEQYF.

The genes are TRBV30 and TRBJ2-7, with D possibly being TRBD2 (6 bases). The V end lost 2 bases, the J end lost 5 bases, and 16 bases lay between the germline ends. CDR3 length: 14 residues. Looked up from germline, CDR1 is GTSNPN and CDR2 is SVGIG (reference sequence). The CDR3 here is CAWSLVAALNEQYF. CDR3 DNA sequence: TGTGCCTGGAGTCTGGTAGCGGCTTTGAACGAGCAGTACTTC.

This chain joins TRBV6-5 and TRBJ1-1, with D unresolved. Germline lookup yields CDR1 MNHEY and CDR2 SVGAGI. Trimming took 6 bases from V and 5 from J, leaving 16 bases between them. This CDR3 comprises 14 residues. The CDR3 protein is CASSQYKSATEAFF. The CDR3, as DNA: TGTGCCAGCAGCCAATATAAAAGTGCGACTGAAGCTTTCTTT.

This clonotype was seen ten or more times. The V and J genes are TRBV9 and TRBJ1-5; D possibly corresponds to TRBD1 (6 bases). The CDR3 extends over 14 amino acids. Trimming took 7 bases from V and 7 from J, leaving 18 bases between them. Germline-derived CDR1 and CDR2 are SGDLS and YYNGEE. Written as DNA, the CDR3 is TGTGCCAGCGCTGAGGGCGGGGGCGAGCAGCCCCAGCATTTT. It yields the protein CASAEGGGEQPQHF.

The chain couples TRBV5-6 to TRBJ2-7; D might be TRBD2 (6 bases). The CDR3 totals 12 residues. Germline CDR1 reads SGHDT; CDR2 reads YYEEEE. V was clipped by 4 bases and J by 2 bases, with 7 bases between them. Here the CDR3 DNA reads TGTGCCAGCAGCGGAGGGGCCTACGAGCAGTACTTC. Protein sequence: CASSGGAYEQYF.

V gene TRBV20-1 combines with J gene TRBJ1-1; D uncertain. CDR3 length: 11 residues. V lost 0 bases and J 10 bases, leaving 9 bases between the germline ends. In germline, CDR1 is DFQATT, CDR2 SNEGSKA (reference sequence). The CDR3 nucleotides are TGCAGTGCTAGAGATCGGATTCGAGCTTTCTTT. Residues: CSARDRIRAFF.

This clonotype was counted only a few times. J is TRBJ1-1 and V is TRBV5-4; a weak D match, TRBD1 (6 bases). This CDR3 contains 14 residues. Germline loops: CDR1 SGHNT, CDR2 YYREEE (reference sequence). V dropped 3 bases and J dropped 7 bases, with 16 bases sitting between them. This CDR3 is CASSSLGTPREAFF. In nucleotides, the CDR3 is TGTGCCAGCAGCTCGCTGGGGACACCCCGTGAAGCTTTCTTT. Looking up the rest from reference TRBV5-4 and TRBJ1-1 gives the full variable domain: ETGVTQSPTHLIKTRGQQVTLRCSSQSGHNTVSWYQQALGQGPQFIFQYYREEENGRGNFPPRFSGLQFPNYSSELNVNALELDDSALYLCASSSLGTPREAFFGQGTRLTVV.

The genes are TRBV27 and TRBJ2-1; 7 bases are shared with TRBD2. Germline trimming cut 2 bases from V and 6 bases from J; bases unmatched to any gene: 4. CDR1 MNHEY and CDR2 SMNVEV come from the germline V gene (reference sequence). The CDR3 covers 14 residues. The CDR3 DNA reads as TGTGCCAGCAGTTTAGCGGGGGAGATCAATGAGCAGTTCTTC. Protein product: CASSLAGEINEQFF.

The chain's CDR3 is CASSATGYQETQYF. The DNA of the CDR3 is TGTGCCAGCAGCGCTACAGGGTACCAAGAGACCCAGTACTTC. The V and J genes are TRBV12-3 or TRBV12-4 and TRBJ2-5, with a possible D match to TRBD1 (6 bases). Between the trimmed V and J ends, which lost 6 bases and 0 bases, there was a span of 11 bases. This CDR3 is 14 amino acids long.

Worth noting for this clonotype: At one of its ends the junction is not consistent with the germline gene, which may arise from a read error. The chain uses TRBV7-9 and TRBJ2-7; 12 bases are a match to TRBD2. Germline CDR1 SEHNR, CDR2 FQNEAQ (reference sequence). This CDR3 comprises 16 residues. CDR3 bases: TGCGCCAGCAGCTTAGCGGGACTAGCGGGCCCGTACGAGCAGCACTTC. Translation: CASSLAGLAGPYEQHF.

Turning to this clonotype: A clone one base away is much larger, so this may be a read error. The V call is TRBV13, the J call TRBJ1-4; 9 bases align to TRBD1. The germline gives CDR1 PRHDT, CDR2 FYEKMQ (reference sequence). The CDR3 runs to 15 residues. The CDR3 nucleotides read TGTGCCAGCGGCTTAGTCGGGACAGGGAGTGAAAAACTGTTTTTT. The encoded protein is CASGLVGTGSEKLFF.

Only a few counts were recorded for this clonotype. The rearrangement links TRBV7-6 to TRBJ1-6; the D is unclear. The V gene's germline CDR1 is SGHVS and CDR2 FNYEAQ. The length of the CDR3 is 13 residues. V was shortened by 5 bases and J by 6 bases, with 8 bases between the two germline ends. Here the CDR3 reads CASSPLINSPLHF. DNA for the CDR3: TGTGCCAGCAGCCCTCTCATTAATTCACCCCTCCACTTT.

For this clonotype: Possible read error: a much larger clone is one base away. The CDR3 does not end in the conserved phenylalanine or tryptophan, so this is likely a read error. The chain is built from TRBV7-6 and TRBJ1-1; unclear D gene. Looked up from germline, CDR1 is SGHVS and CDR2 is FNYEAQ. V lost 1 base, J lost 7 bases, and 10 bases lay in between. This CDR3 spans 13 amino acids. CDR3 nucleotide sequence: TGTGCCAGCAGCTTAGGAGGGATTAATGAAGCTTTCCTT. Protein product: CASSLGGINEAFL.

The rearrangement uses TRBV13 and TRBJ1-2; possible D gene TRBD1, 6 bases. Per the germline V gene, CDR1 is PRHDT and CDR2 is FYEKMQ (reference sequence). V lost 5 bases to trimming and J lost 4 bases, with 14 bases between them. The CDR3 has 14 residues. The CDR3 spells CASSPPSDSYGYTF. The DNA for the CDR3 is TGTGCCAGCAGCCCTCCCTCGGACAGCTATGGCTACACCTTC.

This rearrangement joins TRBV27 to TRBJ2-7, with 8 bases identical to TRBD2. The germline gives CDR1 MNHEY, CDR2 SMNVEV (reference sequence). CDR3 length: 16 amino acids. Trimming removed 6 bases from V and 4 bases from J; junction bases left unmatched: 14. The CDR3 sequence: CASSQGRGGRGYEQYF. CDR3 coding DNA: TGTGCCAGCAGCCAGGGCCGGGGGGGGAGAGGATACGAGCAGTACTTC.

This clonotype has just a few counts. This chain connects TRBV9 to TRBJ1-3, with 8 nucleotides matching TRBD1. V shed 4 bases, J shed 0 bases, and the junction held 3 bases outside the gene matches. Germline CDR1 and CDR2: SGDLS and YYNGEE. The CDR3 consists of 15 residues. The CDR3 DNA is TGTGCCAGCAGCCAACAGGGGGACTCTGGAAACACCATATATTTT. Translating it yields CASSQQGDSGNTIYF.

Comments on this clonotype: A much larger clone sits a single nucleotide away, making a read error possible. The gene calls are TRBV4-3 and TRBJ2-4; D gene uncertain. This CDR3 has 14 residues. Germline CDR1 reads LGHNA; CDR2 reads YSLEER. CDR3 amino acids: CASRQEIAKNIQYF. The CDR3 coding sequence is TGCGCCAGCCGCCAAGAAATAGCCAAAAACATTCAGTACTTC.

A few counts support this clonotype. This chain joins TRBV27 and TRBJ2-7; perhaps TRBD2 as D (5 bases). The CDR3 extends over 14 amino acids. With 8 bases removed from V and 5 bases from J, the gap between germline ends came to 19 bases. Germline-derived CDR1 and CDR2 are MNHEY and SMNVEV (reference sequence). Here the CDR3 reads CASALEPGIDEQYF. The CDR3 DNA follows: TGTGCCAGCGCCTTAGAGCCCGGGATCGACGAGCAGTACTTC.

The chain links TRBV2 to TRBJ2-4; 7 bases map to TRBD1. The J segment lost 5 bases and the V segment lost 4 bases, leaving 2 bases of the junction unmatched. The germline gives CDR1 SNHLY, CDR2 FYNNEI. The CDR3 sequence is 13 residues long. CDR3 nucleotides: TGTGCCAGCAGTGGGGGGACAGAAAACATTCAGTACTTC. It is translated as CASSGGTENIQYF.

The chain combines TRBV20-1 with TRBJ2-3; the D gene is possibly TRBD2 (5 bases). In germline, CDR1 is DFQATT, CDR2 SNEGSKA (reference sequence). V lost 5 bases to trimming and J lost 5 bases, with 29 bases between them. This CDR3 region has 18 residues. In nucleotides, the CDR3 is TGCAGTGCTTCCCAGGCCTGGTCGACGCAACCCCGGGGAGATACGCAGTATTTT. This gives the protein CSASQAWSTQPRGDTQYF.